What follows are 16 T cell receptor beta chains derived from one specimen sequenced in a study of T cells in Graves' hyperthyroidism and ophthalmopathy (dated by TCRdb to the late 2010s). The library was prepared using multiplex PCR. Sequenced using an Illumina HiSeq 2000. The TCR beta CDR3 regions were amplified from RNA transcripts. A first-round RT-PCR of the TCR CDR3 used the HTBI primer set with the Qiagen OneStep RT-PCR kit. TCRdb ran its own pipeline on the public reads, namely fastp trimming at Q25 and MiXCR clone calling, and kept in-frame beta chains. Records with the same CDR3 protein are collapsed into one entry carrying the most frequent genes and DNA. For this sample there are 45,000 to 60,000 distinct CDR3 sequences; roughly 52% appear just once. The ten top clones hold roughly 12% of the sample. Sequencing was carried out using blood. Receptors originate from a woman in her twenties or thirties with Graves' ophthalmopathy.

This clonotype was seen at least ten times. The rearrangement links TRBV6-5 to TRBJ2-1; 7 nucleotides line up with TRBD1. The germline V gene has CDR1 MNHEY and CDR2 SVGAGI. The CDR3 totals 15 residues. The ends lost 6 bases at V and 1 base at J; junction bases unmatched: 6. CDR3 residues: CASRIDRVSYNEQFF. CDR3 coding DNA: TGTGCCAGCAGAATCGACAGGGTTTCCTACAATGAGCAGTTCTTC.

This clonotype was recorded many times. The chain uses TRBV5-8 and TRBJ1-2; TRBD1 might be the D (5 bases). The germline CDR1 and CDR2 sequences are SGHTS and YDEGEE. The CDR3 spans 15 residues. V lost 3 bases and J lost 3, with 15 bases in between. CDR3 nucleotide sequence: TGTGCCAGCAGCTCCGGGGGGTGGGTAGACTATGGCTACACCTTC. This sequence encodes CASSSGGWVDYGYTF.

This clonotype came up many times. The chain uses TRBV6-1 and TRBJ1-5; D not certain. This CDR3 is built from 15 residues. The V end was cut by 2 bases, the J end by 5 bases, with 13 bases between. Germline values: CDR1 MNHNS, CDR2 SASEGT. CDR3 in amino acids: CASSELRQPDQPQHF. In DNA, the CDR3 is TGTGCCAGCAGTGAATTGCGGCAGCCGGATCAGCCCCAGCATTTT.

V usage is TRBV30 and J usage is TRBJ2-7; D tentatively reads TRBD1 or TRBD2 (7 bases each). Trimming pared 3 bases from V and 2 bases from J, leaving 14 bases between. The CDR3 spans 14 residues. The germline V gene encodes CDR1 GTSNPN and CDR2 SVGIG (reference sequence). This CDR3 is CAWRRPGGAYEQYF. As DNA, the CDR3 is TGTGCCTGGAGGCGGCCAGGGGGGGCCTACGAGCAGTACTTC.

This clonotype was counted many times. The V gene is TRBV10-2, the J gene TRBJ2-1, with unresolved D. The ends were cut back, 6 bases at V and 4 bases at J, with 4 bases in the middle. Germline loops: CDR1 WSHSY, CDR2 SAAADI. This CDR3 has 11 amino acids. This CDR3 reads CASRLYNEQFF. For the CDR3, the DNA is TGCGCCAGCAGGCTTTACAATGAGCAGTTCTTC.

This clonotype occurred many times. The chain uses TRBV10-3 and TRBJ2-7, with D maybe TRBD1 (5 bases). CDR1 is ENHRY, CDR2 SYGVKD, per germline. The length of the CDR3 is 15 residues. V was clipped by 4 bases and J by 3 bases, with 16 bases between them. The CDR3 DNA is TGTGCCATCAGTGGCGACAGTTCCCCCTTCTACGAGCAGTACTTC. Translated: CAISGDSSPFYEQYF.

This clonotype rates as medium-sized (0.01 to 0.1%). The chain combines TRBV24-1 with TRBJ2-7; maybe TRBD1 (6 bases). V lost 5 bases and J 0 bases, leaving 10 bases between the germline ends. Germline CDR1 is KGHDR and CDR2 is SFDVKD. The CDR3 runs 14 residues. CDR3 in DNA: TGTGCCACCAGTGGGACAGAAAGCTCCTACGAGCAGTACTTC. Translated, it gives CATSGTESSYEQYF.

Turning to this clonotype: The conserved final phenylalanine or tryptophan is absent from the CDR3, which likely points to a read error. Because the CDR3's place on the DNA is in doubt, the DNA is left out and the CDR3 is given as listed by TCRdb. The chain combines TRBV11-2 with TRBJ2-1. The germline V gene encodes CDR1 SGHAT and CDR2 FQNNGV. The CDR3 length equals 8 residues, ends included. The CDR3 here is CASSATDI.

This sequence joins TRBV20-1 and TRBJ1-1; the D gene is possibly TRBD1 (6 bases). V shed 6 bases and J shed 11 bases, with 28 bases lying between them. The CDR3 has 15 residues. Germline values: CDR1 DFQATT, CDR2 SNEGSKA (reference sequence). CDR3: CSAKLAGTLNTGAFF. Written as DNA, the CDR3 is TGCAGTGCCAAACTTGCCGGGACACTGAACACTGGGGCTTTCTTT.

J is TRBJ1-1 and V is TRBV29-1; 9 positions match TRBD1. Germline lookup yields CDR1 SQVTM and CDR2 ANQGSEA. The CDR3 extends over 14 amino acids. With V trimmed by 6 bases and J by 6 bases, 11 bases remained unmatched. Here the CDR3 DNA reads TGCAGCGTATCCCGGGACAGGGTTAGCCCTGAAGCTTTCTTT. Translating gives CSVSRDRVSPEAFF. Full variable domain (rest looked up from reference TRBV29-1 and TRBJ1-1): SAVISQKPSRDICQRGTSLTIQCQVDSQVTMMFWYRQQPGQSLTLIATANQGSEATYESGFVIDKFPISRPNLTFSTLTVSNMSPEDSSIYLCSVSRDRVSPEAFFGQGTRLTVV.

This clonotype was recorded at least ten times. The V and J genes are TRBV5-6 and TRBJ1-4; no clear D. The CDR3 covers 13 residues. The V gene lost 2 bases and the J gene lost 5 bases, with 7 bases spanning the gap. CDR1 is SGHDT and CDR2 is YYEEEE in the germline V gene. CDR3: CASSFGENEKLFF. CDR3 DNA sequence: TGTGCCAGCAGCTTCGGTGAGAATGAAAAACTGTTTTTT.

J is TRBJ2-7 and V is TRBV20-1; D might be TRBD1 or TRBD2, each matching 6 bases. There are 13 residues in the CDR3. CDR1 and CDR2 (germline): DFQATT, SNEGSKA (reference sequence). The germline V and J ends were trimmed by 5 bases and 1 base, with 12 bases remaining between them. The CDR3 sequence is CSAGGGVSYEQYF. CDR3 nucleotide sequence: TGCAGTGCTGGGGGCGGGGTTTCCTACGAGCAGTACTTC.

This clonotype was seen at least ten times. J is TRBJ2-7 and V is TRBV6-1, with D possibly matching TRBD1 (6 bases). Deletions cut 1 base from V and 2 bases from J, with 12 bases between. The CDR3 runs to 15 residues. Germline V gene lookup returns CDR1 MNHNS and CDR2 SASEGT. The CDR3 DNA sequence: TGTGCCAGCAGTGAAGTGGACAGCAACGCCTACGAGCAGTACTTC. It specifies CASSEVDSNAYEQYF.

This clonotype was seen only once. It may be a read error: a sequence one base away is much more abundant. The rearrangement uses TRBV28 and TRBJ2-7; D call uncertain. There are 13 residues in the CDR3. In germline, CDR1 is MDHEN, CDR2 SYDVKM. With 5 bases removed from V and 6 bases from J, the gap between germline ends came to 14 bases. The chain's CDR3 is CASSETVTGEQYF. CDR3 DNA sequence: TGTGCCAGCAGTGAAACAGTAACGGGCGAGCAGTACTTC.

This clonotype has at least ten counts. The gene calls are TRBV19 and TRBJ1-5; TRBD1 is a possible D gene (5 bases). Trimming took off 4 bases at V and 5 bases at J, with 12 bases between the two ends. Germline CDR1 is LNHDA and CDR2 is SQIVND (reference sequence). The CDR3 contains 14 residues. CDR3 protein: CASSTGSHYQPQHF. In DNA form, the CDR3 reads TGTGCCAGTAGTACAGGGTCCCACTATCAGCCCCAGCATTTT.

This rearrangement joins TRBV10-3 to TRBJ2-1; D perhaps matches TRBD2 (6 bases). Germline V gives CDR1 ENHRY, CDR2 SYGVKD. Trimming stripped 2 bases from V and 4 bases from J, with 12 bases between. The CDR3 contains 15 residues. The CDR3 spells CAISEPGTAYNEQFF. The CDR3 nucleotides are TGTGCCATCAGTGAGCCCGGGACTGCATACAATGAGCAGTTCTTC.